The present TCR beta chain was sequenced within a study of blood T cell repertoires in COVID-19 (dated by TCRdb to the early 2020s). Regarding the research as a whole: Collaborator samples came from the United States, Italy and Spain and covered acute and convalescent phases of COVID-19. The material from the prospective study consisted of cDNA or gDNA derived from T cells, B-cell-depleted T cells, or PBMCs. The samples were drawn from two sources: the first 160 participants of the ongoing ImmuneRACE study, and about 1,300 subjects contributed by 6 global collaborators. A freely available public database, intended as a resource for researchers studying the immune response to SARS-CoV-2, is where the repertoires were released. Subjects who had been exposed to COVID-19, were actively infected with it, or had recovered from it provided the deeply sampled blood TCRbeta repertoires that made up the dataset. Where available, HLA class I and class II types were taken from metadata supplied by the sample provider and were not determined by assay-based typing. Nearly every sample came with metadata listing a de-identified subject ID, COVID-19 status, age in years and sex.

The collaborating institutions used their own protocols to collect whole blood in K2EDTA tubes. Collaborator samples were shipped for TCRbeta analysis as frozen whole blood, isolated PBMCs, or DNA extracted from either sample type. Notes on this clone: Its antigen is unknown. Per-base quality was not reported, and no clone a single base away is much larger than it.

The germline V gene provides CDR1 SGDLS and CDR2 YYNGEE. V is clipped by 0 bases and J by 0 bases, and the sequence between their germline boundaries is 9 bases long. From the cysteine through the phenylalanine, the CDR3 covers 16 amino acids. Of the read, only the CDR3 DNA is kept; its 48 bases are in frame from base 1. TCRbeta CDR3 regions were amplified from genomic DNA using the immunoSEQ Assay, a bias-controlled multiplex PCR. Per the original workflow: The number of nucleated cells in each sample was estimated from the amplification of reference gene primers within the assay. To quantify the absolute abundance of each unique TCRbeta CDR3 rearrangement, sequence reads were collapsed and filtered. Productive Simpson clonality was computed per sample as the square root of Simpson's diversity index over productive rearrangements. This immuneACCESS table, as held by TCRdb, lists in-frame sequences with V and J called but not all clones. Of the missing ones, under half trace to an unresolved V gene in checked studies; the others have no known cause. For V, J and clone size, that table is used; D and trimming come from the DNA. This sample gives about 110,000 clones in total; more than 75% of them show up just once. 6.5% to 10% of the sample comes from the top ten.

Overall study outcomes, separate from this receptor: Clinical and demographic metadata were provided uncurated, with the amount varying by source and participant.

Recombination connected TRBV9 to TRBJ2-2, and possibly TRBD1, on 6 matching bases. The origin of this receptor is a man in his 70s with acute or convalescent COVID-19. The sequencing input was peripheral blood. CDR3 sequence: CASSVDRTANTGELFF. In nucleotide form, the sequence is TGTGCCAGCAGCGTAGACAGGACAGCGAACACCGGGGAGCTGTTTTTT.